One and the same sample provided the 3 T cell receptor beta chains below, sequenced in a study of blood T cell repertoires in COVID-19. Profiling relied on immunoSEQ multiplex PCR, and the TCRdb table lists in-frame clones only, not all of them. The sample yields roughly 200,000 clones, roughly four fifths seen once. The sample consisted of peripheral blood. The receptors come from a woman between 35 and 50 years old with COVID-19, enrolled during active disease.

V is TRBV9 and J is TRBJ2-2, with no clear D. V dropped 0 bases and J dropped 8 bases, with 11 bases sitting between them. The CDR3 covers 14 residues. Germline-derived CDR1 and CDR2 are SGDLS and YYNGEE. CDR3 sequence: CASSVESQRGELFF. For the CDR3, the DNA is TGTGCCAGCAGCGTAGAGAGTCAACGGGGGGAGCTGTTTTTT.

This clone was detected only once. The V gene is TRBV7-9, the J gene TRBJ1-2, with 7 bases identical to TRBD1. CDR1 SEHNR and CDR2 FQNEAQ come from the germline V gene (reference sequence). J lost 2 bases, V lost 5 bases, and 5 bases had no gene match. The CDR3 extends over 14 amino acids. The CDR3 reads CASSGGQANYGYTF. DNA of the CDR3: TGTGCCAGCAGCGGCGGACAGGCAAACTATGGCTACACCTTC.

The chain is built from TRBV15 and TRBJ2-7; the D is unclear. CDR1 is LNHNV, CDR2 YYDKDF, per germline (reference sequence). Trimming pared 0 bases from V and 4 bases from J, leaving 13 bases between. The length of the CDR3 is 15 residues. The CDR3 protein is CATSRDWSPLYEQYV. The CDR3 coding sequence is TGTGCCACCAGCAGAGATTGGTCTCCACTGTACGAGCAGTACGTC.